This TCR beta chain appears in the sequencing data of a study of metastatic and nonmetastatic thyroid tumors. Nobody among the patients had been given any treatment before thyroid surgery. CDR1 is MRHNA, CDR2 SNTAGT, per germline. This CDR3 has 17 amino acids. Through MiXCR, TCRdb re-clonotyped the PCR reads. Counted here are around 35,000 clones, 15% to 20% occurring once; the ten biggest clones make up less than 7.5%. General study findings and limits: Patients with malignant thyroid tumors reportedly had significantly higher TCR beta diversity than those with benign nodules, in blood and tumor.

This clone was observed a handful of times. The antigen remains unidentified. At one end the junction does not follow the germline gene, possibly because of a read error. The sequenced material came from blood. This sequence originates from a male donor with papillary thyroid cancer or a benign thyroid nodule (not recorded which). Some clones in this sample may be carry-over from other donors' samples. The V gene is TRBV6-4, the J gene TRBJ2-3, with 9 bases matching TRBD2. The CDR3 sequence: CSSSDSVGGGAGDTQYF. CDR3 coding DNA: TGTTCCAGCAGTGACAGTGTTGGCGGGGGGGCCGGAGATACGCAGTATTTT.